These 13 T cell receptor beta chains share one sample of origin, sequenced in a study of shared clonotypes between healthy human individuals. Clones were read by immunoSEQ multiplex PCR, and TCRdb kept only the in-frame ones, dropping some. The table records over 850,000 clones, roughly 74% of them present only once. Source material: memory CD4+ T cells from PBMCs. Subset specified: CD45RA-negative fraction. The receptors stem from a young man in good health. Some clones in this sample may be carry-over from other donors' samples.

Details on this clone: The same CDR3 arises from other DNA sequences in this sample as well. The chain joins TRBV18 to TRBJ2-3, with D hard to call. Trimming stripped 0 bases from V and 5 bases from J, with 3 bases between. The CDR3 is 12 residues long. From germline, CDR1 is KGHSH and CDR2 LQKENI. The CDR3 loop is CASSPPGDTQYF. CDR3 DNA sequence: TGTGCCAGCTCACCACCGGGAGATACGCAGTATTTT.

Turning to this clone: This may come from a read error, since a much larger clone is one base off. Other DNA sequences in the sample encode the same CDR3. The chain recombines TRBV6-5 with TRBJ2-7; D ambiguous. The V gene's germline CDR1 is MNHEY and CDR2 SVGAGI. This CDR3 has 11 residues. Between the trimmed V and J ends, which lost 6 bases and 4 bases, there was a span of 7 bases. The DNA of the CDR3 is TGTGCCAGCAGCCTCGGGTACGAGCAGTACTTC. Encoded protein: CASSLGYEQYF.

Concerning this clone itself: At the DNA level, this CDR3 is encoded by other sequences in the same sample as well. This CDR3 is CASSLGGYEQYF. The CDR3, as DNA: TGTGCCAGCAGTTTAGGAGGATACGAGCAGTACTTC. The rearrangement uses TRBV27 and TRBJ2-7, with D possibly matching TRBD2 (5 bases). This CDR3 spans 12 amino acids. Trimming took 2 bases from V and 4 from J, leaving 6 bases between them. The V gene's germline CDR1 is MNHEY and CDR2 SMNVEV (reference sequence).

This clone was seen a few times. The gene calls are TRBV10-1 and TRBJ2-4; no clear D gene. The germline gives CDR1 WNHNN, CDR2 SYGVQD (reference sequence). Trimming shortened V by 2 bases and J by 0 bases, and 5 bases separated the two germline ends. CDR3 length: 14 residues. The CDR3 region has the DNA TGCGCCAGCAGTGAGCTGCTAGCCAAAAACATTCAGTACTTC. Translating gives CASSELLAKNIQYF.

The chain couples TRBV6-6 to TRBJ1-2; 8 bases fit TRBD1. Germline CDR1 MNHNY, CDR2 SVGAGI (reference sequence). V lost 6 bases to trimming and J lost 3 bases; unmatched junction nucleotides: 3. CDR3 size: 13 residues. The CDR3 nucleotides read TGTGCCAGCAGACAGACAGGGGACTATGGCTACACCTTC. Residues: CASRQTGDYGYTF.

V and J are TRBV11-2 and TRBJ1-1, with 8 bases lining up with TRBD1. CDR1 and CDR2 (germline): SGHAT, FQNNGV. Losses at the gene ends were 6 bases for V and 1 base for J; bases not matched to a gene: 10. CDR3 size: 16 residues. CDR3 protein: CASRRPGGRSNTEAFF. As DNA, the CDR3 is TGTGCCAGCAGGCGACCAGGGGGCCGGTCGAACACTGAAGCTTTCTTT.

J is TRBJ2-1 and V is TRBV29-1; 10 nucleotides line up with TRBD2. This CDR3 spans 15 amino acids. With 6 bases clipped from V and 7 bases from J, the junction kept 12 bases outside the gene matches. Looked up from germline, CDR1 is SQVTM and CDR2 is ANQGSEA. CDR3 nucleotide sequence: TGCAGCGTCATTCTCGCTAGCGGGAGCTGGAATGAGCAGTTCTTC. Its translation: CSVILASGSWNEQFF.

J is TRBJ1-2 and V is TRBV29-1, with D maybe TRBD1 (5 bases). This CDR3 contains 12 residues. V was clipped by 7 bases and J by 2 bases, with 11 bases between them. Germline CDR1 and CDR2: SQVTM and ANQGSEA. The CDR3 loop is CSAMTENYGYTF. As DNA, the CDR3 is TGCAGCGCCATGACAGAAAACTATGGCTACACCTTC. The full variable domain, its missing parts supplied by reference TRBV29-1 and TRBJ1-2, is SAVISQKPSRDICQRGTSLTIQCQVDSQVTMMFWYRQQPGQSLTLIATANQGSEATYESGFVIDKFPISRPNLTFSTLTVSNMSPEDSSIYLCSAMTENYGYTFGSGTRLTVV.

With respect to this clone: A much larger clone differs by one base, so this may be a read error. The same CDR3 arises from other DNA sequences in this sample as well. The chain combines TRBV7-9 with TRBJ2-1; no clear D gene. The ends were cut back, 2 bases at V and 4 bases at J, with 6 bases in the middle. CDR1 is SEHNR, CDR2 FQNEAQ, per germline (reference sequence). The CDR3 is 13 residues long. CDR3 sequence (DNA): TGTGCCAGCAGCTTATCCGGGTACAATGAGCAGTTCTTC. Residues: CASSLSGYNEQFF.

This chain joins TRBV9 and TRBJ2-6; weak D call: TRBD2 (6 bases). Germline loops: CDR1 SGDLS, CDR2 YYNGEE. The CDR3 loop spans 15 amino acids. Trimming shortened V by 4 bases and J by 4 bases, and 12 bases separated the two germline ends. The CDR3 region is CASSLPGAGANVLTF. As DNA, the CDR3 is TGTGCCAGCAGCTTACCGGGAGCGGGGGCCAACGTCCTGACTTTC.

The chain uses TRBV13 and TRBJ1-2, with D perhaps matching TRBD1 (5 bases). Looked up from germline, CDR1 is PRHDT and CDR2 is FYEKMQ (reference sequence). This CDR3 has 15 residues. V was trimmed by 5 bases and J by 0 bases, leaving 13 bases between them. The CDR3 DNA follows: TGTGCCAGCAGCCCCCGGGACGCACCTAACTATGGCTACACCTTC. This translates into CASSPRDAPNYGYTF.

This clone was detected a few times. The CDR3 DNA reads as TGTGCCAGCAGCCCTGTAGATAGGTATAATCAGCCCCAGCATTTT. Translation gives CASSPVDRYNQPQHF. The gene calls are TRBV2 and TRBJ1-5; D is unresolved. In germline, CDR1 is SNHLY, CDR2 FYNNEI. V lost 6 bases, J lost 4 bases, and 16 bases lay in between. This CDR3 region has 15 residues.

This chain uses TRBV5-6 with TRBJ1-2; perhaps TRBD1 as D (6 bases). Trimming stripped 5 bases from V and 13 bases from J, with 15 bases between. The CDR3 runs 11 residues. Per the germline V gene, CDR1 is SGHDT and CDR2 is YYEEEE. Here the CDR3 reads CASRETGETTF. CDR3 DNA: TGTGCCAGCAGGGAGACAGGAGAGACCACCTTC.